This T cell receptor (beta chain) was identified in a study of early T cells in non-severe SARS-CoV-2 infection. This clonotype appeared many times. MiXCR was run by TCRdb on the 5' RACE reads, yielding one entry per CDR3 protein. The sample includes fewer than 85,000 distinct CDR3 sequences, approximately 12% of them seen just once. This sequence originates from an adult who was a healthcare worker with PCR-confirmed SARS-CoV-2 infection or an uninfected control (not recorded which). Material: whole blood.

CDR3 DNA: TGTGCCAGCAGGGAGACTAGCGGGTCCTACGAGCAGTACTTC. Protein sequence: CASRETSGSYEQYF. This chain connects TRBV28 to TRBJ2-7, with 10 bases fitting TRBD2. Looked up from germline, CDR1 is MDHEN and CDR2 is SYDVKM. There are 14 residues in the CDR3. J lost 1 base, V lost 6 bases, and 3 bases had no gene match. The whole variable domain, remainder taken from reference TRBV28 and TRBJ2-7, is DVKVTQSSRYLVKRTGEKVFLECVQDMDHENMFWYRQDPGLGLRLIYFSYDVKMKEKGDIPEGYSVSREKKERFSLILESASTNQTSMYLCASRETSGSYEQYFGPGTRLTVT.